This entry features one TCR beta chain sequence. The antigen remains undetermined. These data belong to a study of shared clonotypes between healthy human individuals. For the study at large: Donors were two women and a few men aged 18 to 49. Per donor, CD8 memory used one plate, CD8 naive used two, CD4 memory used three and CD4 naive used three. Study-wide results and limits: Non-shared clonotypes were found to have lower generation probabilities than the clonotypes that were shared by all four of the sorted-subset donors.

CDR3 size: 14 residues. Germline V gene lookup returns CDR1 MGHRA and CDR2 YSYEKL. The V and J ends lost 5 bases and 3 bases, in that order; junction bases with no gene match: 4. Some clones are missing from TCRdb's copy, which holds only in-frame ones; the method was immunoSEQ multiplex PCR. The sample has approximately 1,000,000 clones, approximately 75% seen once; the top ten hold almost 0.9%. The V gene is TRBV4-1, the J gene TRBJ2-3; 8 nucleotides line up with TRBD1. The sequencing input was memory CD4+ T cells from PBMCs. Indicated subset: CD45RA-negative fraction. The receptor's source is a man between 18 and 35 years old in good health. Some clones in this sample may be carry-over from other donors' samples. As DNA, the CDR3 is TGCGCCAGCAGCATGCGGACAGGGACAGATACGCAGTATTTT. Translated: CASSMRTGTDTQYF.